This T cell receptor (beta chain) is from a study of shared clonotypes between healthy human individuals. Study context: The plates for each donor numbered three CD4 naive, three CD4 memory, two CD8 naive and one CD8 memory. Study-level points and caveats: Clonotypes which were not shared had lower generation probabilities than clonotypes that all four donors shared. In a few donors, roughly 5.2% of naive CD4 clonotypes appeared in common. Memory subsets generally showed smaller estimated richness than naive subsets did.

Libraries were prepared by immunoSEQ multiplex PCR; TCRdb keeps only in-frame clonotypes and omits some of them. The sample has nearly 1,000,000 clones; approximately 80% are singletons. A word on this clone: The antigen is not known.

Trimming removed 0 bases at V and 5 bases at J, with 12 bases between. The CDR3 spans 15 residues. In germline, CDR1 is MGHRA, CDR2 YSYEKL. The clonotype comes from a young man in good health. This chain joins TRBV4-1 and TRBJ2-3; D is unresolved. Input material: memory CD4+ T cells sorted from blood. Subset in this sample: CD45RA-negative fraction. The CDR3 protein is CASSQDGSNRDTQYF. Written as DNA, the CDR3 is TGCGCCAGCAGCCAAGATGGGTCGAACCGAGATACGCAGTATTTT.